What follows describes a single T cell receptor beta chain. Its antigen remains unidentified. What was sequenced were expressed TCRB transcripts, since all of the isolated RNA had been reverse transcribed. Measured with immunoSEQ multiplex PCR; TCRdb has only the in-frame clones, and not every one. The table shows roughly 150,000 clones, with roughly 9% occurring only once. The record originates from a study of beta chain features in type 1 diabetes. General observations from the study: Shortening of TCRB CDR3s, moderate but significant, appeared in all four CD4+ subsets of Type 1 diabetes patients.

The CDR3 runs 15 residues. The germline V gene encodes CDR1 SGHNT and CDR2 YENEEA. Trimming at V came to 1 base and at J to 2 bases, leaving 2 bases not matched to a gene. The rearrangement joins TRBV11-3 to TRBJ2-5, with 9 bases identical to TRBD2. The sequence was collected from a woman in her 30s with type 1 diabetes. Sequencing was performed on central memory CD4+ T cells from blood. The CDR3 region is CASSLGLAEQETQYF. The CDR3 DNA is TGTGCCAGCAGCTTAGGACTAGCGGAGCAAGAGACCCAGTACTTC.